This T cell receptor (beta chain) was recorded in a study of shared clonotypes between healthy human individuals. V was clipped by 4 bases and J by 7 bases, with 21 bases between them. The V gene's germline CDR1 is SGHNT and CDR2 YYREEE (reference sequence). This CDR3 has 16 residues. The assay was immunoSEQ multiplex PCR, and TCRdb's table has in-frame clones only and misses some. The table lists about 1.5 million clones, 98% of them singletons. Study-wide results and caveats: Among a handful of donors, roughly 5.4% of naive CD4 clonotypes were found in common. Among the subsets, naive ones generally showed larger estimated richness than memory ones.

A remark on this clone: Its antigen is undetermined.

The source of this sequence is a man under 40 in good health. The chain has TRBV5-4 and TRBJ2-1; either TRBD1 or TRBD2 may supply D (5 bases each). The sample comprised naive CD4+ T cells sorted from blood. Subset denoted: CD45RA+ positively selected. For the CDR3, the DNA is TGTGCCAGCAGCCCCGGCCCGGGGCTAGCAAGAAATGAGCAGTTCTTC. Its translation: CASSPGPGLARNEQFF.